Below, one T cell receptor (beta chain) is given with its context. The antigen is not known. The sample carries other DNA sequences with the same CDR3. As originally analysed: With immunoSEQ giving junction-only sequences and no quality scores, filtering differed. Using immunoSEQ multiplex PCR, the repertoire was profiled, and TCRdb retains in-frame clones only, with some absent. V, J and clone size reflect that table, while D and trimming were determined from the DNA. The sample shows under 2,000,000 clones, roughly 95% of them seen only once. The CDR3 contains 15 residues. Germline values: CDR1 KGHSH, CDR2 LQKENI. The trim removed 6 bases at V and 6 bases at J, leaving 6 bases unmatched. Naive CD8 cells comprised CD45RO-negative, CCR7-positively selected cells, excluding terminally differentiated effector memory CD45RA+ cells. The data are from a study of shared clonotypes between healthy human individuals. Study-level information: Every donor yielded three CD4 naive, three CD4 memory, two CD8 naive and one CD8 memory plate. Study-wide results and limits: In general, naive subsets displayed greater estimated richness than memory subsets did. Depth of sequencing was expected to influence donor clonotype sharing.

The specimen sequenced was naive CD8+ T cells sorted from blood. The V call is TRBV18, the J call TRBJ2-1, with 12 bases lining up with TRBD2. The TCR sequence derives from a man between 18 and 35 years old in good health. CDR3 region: CASSPLAGGPNEQFF. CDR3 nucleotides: TGTGCCAGCTCGCCCCTAGCGGGAGGGCCCAATGAGCAGTTCTTC.